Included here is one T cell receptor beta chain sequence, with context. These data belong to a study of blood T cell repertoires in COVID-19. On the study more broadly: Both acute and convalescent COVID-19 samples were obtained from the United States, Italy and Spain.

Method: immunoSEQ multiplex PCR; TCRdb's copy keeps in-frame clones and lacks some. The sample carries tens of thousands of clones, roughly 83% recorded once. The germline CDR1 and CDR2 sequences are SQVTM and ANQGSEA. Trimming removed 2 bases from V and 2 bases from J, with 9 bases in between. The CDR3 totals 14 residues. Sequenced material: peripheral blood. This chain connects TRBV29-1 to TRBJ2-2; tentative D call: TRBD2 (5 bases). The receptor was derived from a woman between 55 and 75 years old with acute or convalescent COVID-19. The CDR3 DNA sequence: TGCAGCGTTGAATGGGGAGTAAACACCGGGGAGCTGTTTTTT. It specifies CSVEWGVNTGELFF.